This T cell receptor (beta chain) appears in the sequencing data of a study of technical replicates of blood from a handful of donors (dated 2017 in TCRdb). Libraries were built with the immunoSEQ multiplex PCR assay. The table was pulled from immuneACCESS by TCRdb, which kept in-frame rearrangements only. Such tables lose some clones; where checked, under half of the loss comes from unresolved V genes, and the rest has no known cause. Across this sample there are around 56,000 clones, with about 95% seen only once. The biggest ten clones account for about 3% of the sample. As concerns this clone: Its specific antigen is unknown. The input lacks base qualities; no much larger clone sits a single base away.

The V and J ends are trimmed by 4 bases and 3 bases, leaving 9 bases between them. The CDR3 holds 14 amino acids from the cysteine to the phenylalanine. The sequence is cut down to CDR3 DNA, 42 bases in frame from base 1. The germline V gene encodes CDR1 SGHNT and CDR2 YENEEA. The sequencing sample was made of PBMCs. The rearrangement joined TRBV11-3 to TRBJ2-2; TRBD2 is perhaps the D gene, given 5 matching bases. The clonotype originates from a human donor in good health. Some clones in this sample may be carry-over from other donors' samples. The DNA sequence follows: TGTGCCAGCAGCTGGTCCGGGGACACCGGGGAGCTGTTTTTT. Its protein product is CASSWSGDTGELFF.